This TCR beta chain originates from a study of shared clonotypes between healthy human individuals. General observations from the study: Rarefaction revealed incomplete sorted-subset sequencing despite large depth. Estimated clonotype richness was generally higher in naive than memory subsets. Non-shared clonotypes showed lower generation probabilities than clonotypes common to all four donors.

All participating donors were Caucasian adults from Nashville, Tennessee. Assay: immunoSEQ multiplex PCR; the TCRdb copy retains only in-frame clones and omits some. Among some 2,100,000 clones, under 97% were seen once, and the ten largest hold over 0.1%. For this clone: What it binds is unknown.

In germline, CDR1 is SGHAT, CDR2 FQNNGV. The CDR3 extends over 17 amino acids. J gave up 5 bases and V 1 base, and 4 bases lay outside the gene matches. This receptor was obtained from a man aged 18 to 30 in good health. V usage is TRBV11-2 and J usage is TRBJ2-2; TRBD2 agrees at 13 bases. The source material was naive CD4+ T cells sorted from blood. Noted subset: CD45RA+ positively selected. The DNA of the CDR3 is TGTGCCAGCAGCTTAGGACTAGCGGGAGGATCTACCGGGGAGCTGTTTTTT. It yields the protein CASSLGLAGGSTGELFF.